The rows below give T cell receptor beta chains drawn from one sample of a study of T cell responses to AZD1222 COVID-19 vaccine. TCRdb's copy holds only in-frame clones and misses some; the assay was immunoSEQ multiplex PCR. Here the sample spans 130,000 or so clones, approximately 95% being singletons. The sequencing here drew on peripheral blood, taken on day 0 of MenACWY control vaccination. The receptors shown here come from an adult in good health. The CDR3 runs from the conserved cysteine through the conserved F or W. A D gene is named only where the DNA matches it firmly. The size field is filled for only some rows; it gives once, few, many or a size class.

TGTGCCAGCAGCCCGGGACTAGATGTAGATACGCAGTATTTT CASSPGLDVDTQYF TRBJ2-3 . TRBD2 TRBV3-1/TRBV3-2
TGTGCCAGCAGCCTCGCTCCTGGTACTGAAGCTTTCTTT CASSLAPGTEAFF TRBJ1-1 . . TRBV25-1
TGTGCCAGCAGTTTATTTCCGTCAAGCAACACCGGGGAGCTGTTTTTT CASSLFPSSNTGELFF TRBJ2-2 . . TRBV28
TGTGCCAGCAGCCCCCTACAGGGGGCTGTTGGCTACACCTTC CASSPLQGAVGYTF TRBJ1-2 . TRBD1 TRBV13
TGTGCCAGCAGCTTACAGGGTGGCTACACCTTC CASSLQGGYTF TRBJ1-2 . . TRBV7-9
TGTGCCAGCAGCTCTCCCCCCGGGATCGCTGAAGCTTTCTTT CASSSPPGIAEAFF TRBJ1-1 once . TRBV5-4
TGTGCCAGCAGCCCGTCAGGGGAACAGCCCCAGCATTTT CASSPSGEQPQHF TRBJ1-5 . . TRBV7-2
TGTGCCAGCAGCCCACCCCAATCAAGGGGGGCAGATACGCAGTATTTT CASSPPQSRGADTQYF TRBJ2-3 . . TRBV5-4
TGTGCCATCAGCGATCCGACTAGCGGGCACAATGAGCAGTTCTTC CAISDPTSGHNEQFF TRBJ2-1 . TRBD2 TRBV10-3
TGTGCCAGCAGCGGAGGGGGTCGGGGCGCTGAAGCTTTCTTT CASSGGGRGAEAFF TRBJ1-1 . . TRBV13
TGTGCCAGCAGCCTGAGGGGGCTAGGGGGCTACACCTTC CASSLRGLGGYTF TRBJ1-2 once TRBD1 TRBV12-3/TRBV12-4
TGTGCCAGCAGTGAAACCTTGGAATTCACTGAAGCTTTCTTT CASSETLEFTEAFF TRBJ1-1 . . TRBV2
TGTGCCAGCAGCTTGTTAGGGACAGGGGGCACAGATACGCAGTATTTT CASSLLGTGGTDTQYF TRBJ2-3 . TRBD1 TRBV5-6
TGTGCCAGCAGCTTCGAGACAGGGGCAAATGAGCAGTTCTTC CASSFETGANEQFF TRBJ2-1 . TRBD1 TRBV5-4
TGTGCCAGCACTCCGGGACAGGGCCGTTTACTTAGCAATCAGCCCCAGCATTTT CASTPGQGRLLSNQPQHF TRBJ1-5 . . TRBV21-1